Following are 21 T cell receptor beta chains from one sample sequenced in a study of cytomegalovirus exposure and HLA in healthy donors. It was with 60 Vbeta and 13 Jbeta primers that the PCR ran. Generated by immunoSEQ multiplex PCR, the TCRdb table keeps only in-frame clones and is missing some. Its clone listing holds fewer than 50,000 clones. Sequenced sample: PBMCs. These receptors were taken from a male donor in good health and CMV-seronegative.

The CDR3 nucleotides are TGCGCCAGCAGGCCACTCCCCGGGACAGCCTACGAGCAGTACTTC. Its translation is CASRPLPGTAYEQYF. V gene TRBV5-1 combines with J gene TRBJ2-7; 7 bases line up with TRBD1. The CDR3 contains 15 residues. Germline trimming cut 5 bases from V and 2 bases from J; bases unmatched to any gene: 10. Germline values: CDR1 SGHRS, CDR2 YFSETQ.

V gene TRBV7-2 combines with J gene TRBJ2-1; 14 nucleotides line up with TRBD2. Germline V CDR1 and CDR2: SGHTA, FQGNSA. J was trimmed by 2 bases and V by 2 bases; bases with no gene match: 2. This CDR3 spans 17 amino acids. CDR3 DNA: TGTGCCAGCAGCTTAAGACTAGCGGGAGGGCCCTACAATGAGCAGTTCTTC. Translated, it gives CASSLRLAGGPYNEQFF.

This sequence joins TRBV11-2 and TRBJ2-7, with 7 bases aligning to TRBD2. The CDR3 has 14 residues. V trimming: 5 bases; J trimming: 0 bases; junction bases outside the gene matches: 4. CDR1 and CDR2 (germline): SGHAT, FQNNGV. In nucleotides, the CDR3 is TGTGCCAGCAGCATTAGCGGGCCCTCCTACGAGCAGTACTTC. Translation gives CASSISGPSYEQYF.

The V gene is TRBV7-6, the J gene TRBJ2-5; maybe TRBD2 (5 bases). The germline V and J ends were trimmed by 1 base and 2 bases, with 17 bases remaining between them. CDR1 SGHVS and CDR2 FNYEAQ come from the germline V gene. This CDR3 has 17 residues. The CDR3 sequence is CASSLVRGRKDQETQYF. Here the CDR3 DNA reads TGTGCCAGCAGCTTAGTTAGAGGGCGCAAAGATCAAGAGACCCAGTACTTC.

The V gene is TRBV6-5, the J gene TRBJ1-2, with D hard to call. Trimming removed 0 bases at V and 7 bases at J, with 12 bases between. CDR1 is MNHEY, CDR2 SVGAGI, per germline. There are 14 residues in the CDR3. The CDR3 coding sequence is TGTGCCAGCAGTTACTCGAACTCCGTTGGTGGCTACACCTTC. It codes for CASSYSNSVGGYTF.

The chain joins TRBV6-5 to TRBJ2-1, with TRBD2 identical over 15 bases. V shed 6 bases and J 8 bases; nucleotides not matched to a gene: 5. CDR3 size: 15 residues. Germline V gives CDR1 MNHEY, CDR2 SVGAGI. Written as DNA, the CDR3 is TGTGCCAGCAGAGATCGGACTAGCGGGAGGGATGAGCAGTTCTTC. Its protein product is CASRDRTSGRDEQFF.

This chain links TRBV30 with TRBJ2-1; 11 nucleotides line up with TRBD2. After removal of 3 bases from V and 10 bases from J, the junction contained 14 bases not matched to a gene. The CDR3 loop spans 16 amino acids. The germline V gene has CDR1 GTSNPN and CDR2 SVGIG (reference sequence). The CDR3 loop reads CAWSLGSGRGNREQFF. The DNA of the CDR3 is TGTGCCTGGAGCCTGGGTAGCGGGAGGGGGAATAGAGAGCAGTTCTTC.

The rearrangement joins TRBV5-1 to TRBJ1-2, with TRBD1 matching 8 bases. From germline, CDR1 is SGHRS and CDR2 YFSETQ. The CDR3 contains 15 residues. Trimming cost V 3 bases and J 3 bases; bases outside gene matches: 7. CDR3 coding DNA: TGCGCCAGCAGCTCCCCCGGGACAGGCGACTATGGCTACACCTTC. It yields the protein CASSSPGTGDYGYTF.

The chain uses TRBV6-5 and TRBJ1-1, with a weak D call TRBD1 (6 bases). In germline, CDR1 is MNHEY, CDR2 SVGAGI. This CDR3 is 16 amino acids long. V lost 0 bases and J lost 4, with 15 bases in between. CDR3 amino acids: CASSYSIPQGTTEAFF. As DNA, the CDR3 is TGTGCCAGCAGTTACTCGATCCCCCAGGGGACCACTGAAGCTTTCTTT.

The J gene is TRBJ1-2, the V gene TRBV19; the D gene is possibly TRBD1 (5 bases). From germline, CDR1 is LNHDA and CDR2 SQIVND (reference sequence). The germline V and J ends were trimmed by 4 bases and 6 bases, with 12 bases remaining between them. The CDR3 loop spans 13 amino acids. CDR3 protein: CASSTQGQNGYTF. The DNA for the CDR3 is TGTGCCAGTAGTACCCAGGGTCAAAATGGCTACACCTTC.

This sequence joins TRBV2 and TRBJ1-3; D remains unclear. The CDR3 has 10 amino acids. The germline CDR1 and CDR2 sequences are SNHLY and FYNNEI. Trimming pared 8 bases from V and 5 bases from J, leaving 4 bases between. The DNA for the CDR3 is TGTGCCAGCGGCCGAAACACCATATATTTT. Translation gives CASGRNTIYF.

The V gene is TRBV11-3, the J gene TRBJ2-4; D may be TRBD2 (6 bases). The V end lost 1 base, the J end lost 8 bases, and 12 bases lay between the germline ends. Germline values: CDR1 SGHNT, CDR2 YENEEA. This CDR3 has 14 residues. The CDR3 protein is CASSLGTREDIQYF. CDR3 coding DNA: TGTGCCAGCAGCTTAGGAACCAGGGAGGACATTCAGTACTTC.

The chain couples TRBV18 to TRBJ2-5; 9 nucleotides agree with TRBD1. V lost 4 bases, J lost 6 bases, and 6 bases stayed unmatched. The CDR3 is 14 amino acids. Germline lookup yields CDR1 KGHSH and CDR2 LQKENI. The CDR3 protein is CASSQGQGIQTQYF. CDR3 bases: TGTGCCAGCTCACAGGGACAGGGAATTCAGACCCAGTACTTC.

In DNA form, the CDR3 reads TGTGCCAGCAGCTCCCTAGCGTGGGGGGAGCAGTTCTTC. The encoded protein is CASSSLAWGEQFF. The chain joins TRBV7-3 to TRBJ2-1; D might be TRBD2 (6 bases). Between the trimmed V and J ends, which lost 4 bases and 10 bases, there was a span of 14 bases. The CDR3 has 13 residues. CDR1 is SGHTA and CDR2 is FQGTGA in the germline V gene.

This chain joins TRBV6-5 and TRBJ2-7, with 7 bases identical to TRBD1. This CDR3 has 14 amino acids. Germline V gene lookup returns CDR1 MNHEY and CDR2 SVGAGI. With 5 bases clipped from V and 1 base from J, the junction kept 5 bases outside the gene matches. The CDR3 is CASSPRGLSYEQYF. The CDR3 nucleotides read TGTGCCAGCAGTCCGAGGGGGCTTTCCTACGAGCAGTACTTC.

Here the CDR3 reads CASSSLAGGGPDTQYF. CDR3 DNA: TGTGCCAGCAGCTCATTAGCGGGAGGGGGTCCAGATACGCAGTATTTT. This chain joins TRBV4-2 and TRBJ2-3; 11 bases align to TRBD2. Germline lookup yields CDR1 LGHNA and CDR2 YNFKEQ. The CDR3 is 16 amino acids. V shed 5 bases, J shed 4 bases, and the junction held 8 bases outside the gene matches.

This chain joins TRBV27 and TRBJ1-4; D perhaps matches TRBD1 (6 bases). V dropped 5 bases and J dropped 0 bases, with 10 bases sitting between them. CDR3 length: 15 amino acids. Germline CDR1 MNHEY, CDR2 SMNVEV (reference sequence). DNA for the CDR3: TGTGCCAGCAGTCCACGACAGGCAACTAATGAAAAACTGTTTTTT. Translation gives CASSPRQATNEKLFF.

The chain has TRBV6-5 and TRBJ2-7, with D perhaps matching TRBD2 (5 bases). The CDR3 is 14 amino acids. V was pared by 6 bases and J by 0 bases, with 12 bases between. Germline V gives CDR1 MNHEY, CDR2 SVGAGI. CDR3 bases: TGTGCCAGCAGCCCTACGGGGAGCTCCTACGAGCAGTACTTC. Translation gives CASSPTGSSYEQYF.

In nucleotides, the CDR3 is TGTGCCAGCAGTGAGGCGGGAGACACTGAAGCTTTCTTT. It translates to CASSEAGDTEAFF. The chain couples TRBV6-1 to TRBJ1-1; no firm D call. V was cut by 3 bases and J by 3 bases, with 8 bases left in between. The CDR3 has 13 residues. Per the germline V gene, CDR1 is MNHNS and CDR2 is SASEGT.

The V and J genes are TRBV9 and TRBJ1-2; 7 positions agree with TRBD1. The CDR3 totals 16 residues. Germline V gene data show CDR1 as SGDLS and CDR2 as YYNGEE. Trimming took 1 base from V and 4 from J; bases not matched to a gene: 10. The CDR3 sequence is CASSVKTGTDSYGYTF. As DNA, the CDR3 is TGTGCCAGCAGCGTAAAGACCGGGACAGACTCCTATGGCTACACCTTC.

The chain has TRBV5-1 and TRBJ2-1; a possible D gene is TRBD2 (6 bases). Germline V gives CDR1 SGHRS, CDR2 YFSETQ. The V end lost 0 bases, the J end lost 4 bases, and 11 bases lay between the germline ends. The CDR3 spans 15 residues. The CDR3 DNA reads TGCGCCAGCAGCTTGGTCTCTAGCGAATACAATGAGCAGTTCTTC. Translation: CASSLVSSEYNEQFF.